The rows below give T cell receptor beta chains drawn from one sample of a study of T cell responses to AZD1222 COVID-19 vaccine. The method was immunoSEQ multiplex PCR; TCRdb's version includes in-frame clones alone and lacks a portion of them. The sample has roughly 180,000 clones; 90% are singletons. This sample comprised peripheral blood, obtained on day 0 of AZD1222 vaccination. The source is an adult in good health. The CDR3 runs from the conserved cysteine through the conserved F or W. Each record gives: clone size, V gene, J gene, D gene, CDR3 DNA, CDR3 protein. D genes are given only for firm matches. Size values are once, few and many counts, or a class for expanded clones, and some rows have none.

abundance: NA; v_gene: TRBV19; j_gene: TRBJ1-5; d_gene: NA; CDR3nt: TGTGCCAGTAGTATAGGAGGAGGGAAGGGACCCCAGCATTTT; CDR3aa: CASSIGGGKGPQHF
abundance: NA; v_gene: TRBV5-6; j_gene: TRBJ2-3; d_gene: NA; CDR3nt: TGTGCCAGCACCAGGGGAACAGATACGCAGTATTTT; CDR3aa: CASTRGTDTQYF
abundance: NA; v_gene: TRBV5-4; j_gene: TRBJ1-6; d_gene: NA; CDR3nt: TGTGCCAGCAGCTTGGAAGATAATTCACCCCTCCACTTT; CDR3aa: CASSLEDNSPLHF
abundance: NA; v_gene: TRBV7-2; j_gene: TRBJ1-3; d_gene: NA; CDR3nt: TGTGCCAGCAGCTCCCGAAACACCATATATTTT; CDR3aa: CASSSRNTIYF
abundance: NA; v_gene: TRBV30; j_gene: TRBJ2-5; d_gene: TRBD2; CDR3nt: TGTGCCTGGAGCGGCGGGGGGTTCAGTAGGGAGACCCAGTACTTC; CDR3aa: CAWSGGGFSRETQYF
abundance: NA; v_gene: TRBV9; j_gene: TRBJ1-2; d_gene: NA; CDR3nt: TGTGCCAGCAGCGTAGCTACCGGCGAGAGGGGCTACACCTTC; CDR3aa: CASSVATGERGYTF
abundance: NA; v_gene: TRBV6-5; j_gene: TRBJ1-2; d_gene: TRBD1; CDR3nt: TGTGCCACCGTTGACAGGGATGGCTACACCTTC; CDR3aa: CATVDRDGYTF
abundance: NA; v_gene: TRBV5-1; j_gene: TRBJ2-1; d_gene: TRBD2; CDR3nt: TGCGCCAGCAGCGGGGCCCCAGCGGGGGGGCTCAATGAGCAGTTCTTC; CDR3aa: CASSGAPAGGLNEQFF
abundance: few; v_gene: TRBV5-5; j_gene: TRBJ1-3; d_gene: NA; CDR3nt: TGTGCCAGCACCCAGGCTTTCTCTGGAAACACCATATATTTT; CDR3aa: CASTQAFSGNTIYF
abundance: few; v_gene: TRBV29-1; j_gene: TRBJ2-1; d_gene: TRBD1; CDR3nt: TGCAGCGTTGAAGGGAGGGGACAGGGGGTTGGTGAGCAGTTCTTC; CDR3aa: CSVEGRGQGVGEQFF
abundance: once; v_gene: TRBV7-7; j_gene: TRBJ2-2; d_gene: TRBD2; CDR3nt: TGTGCTAGCGGGGACCCCGCGAACACCGGGGAGCTGTTTTTT; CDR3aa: CASGDPANTGELFF
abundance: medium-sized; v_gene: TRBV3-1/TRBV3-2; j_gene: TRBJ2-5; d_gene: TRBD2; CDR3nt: TGTGCCAGCAGCCCTTGGGGTAGCGGGGGGAAGGAGACCCAGTACTTC; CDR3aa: CASSPWGSGGKETQYF
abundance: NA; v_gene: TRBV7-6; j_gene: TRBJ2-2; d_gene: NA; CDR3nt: TGTGCCAGCAGCCCTACTGGGGGCTATACCGGGGAGCTGTTTTTT; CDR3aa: CASSPTGGYTGELFF
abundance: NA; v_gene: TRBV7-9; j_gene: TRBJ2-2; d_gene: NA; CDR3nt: TGTGCCAGCAGCCGGGTTATAGAGGAGCTGTTTTTT; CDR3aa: CASSRVIEELFF
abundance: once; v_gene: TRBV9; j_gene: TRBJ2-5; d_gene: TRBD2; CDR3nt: TGTGCCAGCAGCCCTGGGGGGGAAGAGACCCAGTACTTC; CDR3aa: CASSPGGEETQYF